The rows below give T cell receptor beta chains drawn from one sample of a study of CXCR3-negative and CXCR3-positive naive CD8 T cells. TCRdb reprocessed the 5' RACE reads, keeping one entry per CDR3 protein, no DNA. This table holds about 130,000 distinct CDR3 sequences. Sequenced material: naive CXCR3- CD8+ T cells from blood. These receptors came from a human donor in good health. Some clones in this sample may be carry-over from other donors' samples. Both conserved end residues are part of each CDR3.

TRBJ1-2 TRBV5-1 CASSLLGTGDNYGYTF
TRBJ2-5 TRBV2 CASSLPAGAYQETQYF
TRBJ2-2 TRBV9 CASSVGGTGGNTGELFF
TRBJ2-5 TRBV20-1 CSARGKLAGYRSVEETQYF
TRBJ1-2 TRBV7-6 CASSSGQGHGYTF
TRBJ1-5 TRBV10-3 CAIRKTGDSNQPQHF
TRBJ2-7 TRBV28 CASSLPLAGGPYSYEQYF
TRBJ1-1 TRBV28 CASSLLAGQGNTEAFF
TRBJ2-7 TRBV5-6 CASSLGVSAYEQYF
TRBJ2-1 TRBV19 CATAFGSSANNEQFF
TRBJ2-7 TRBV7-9 CASTSTGSRYEQYF
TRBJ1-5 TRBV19 CASSITGLASNQPQHF
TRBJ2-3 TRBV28 CASSLAGQGASSTDTQYF
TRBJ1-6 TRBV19 CASSTHPGKDNSPLHF
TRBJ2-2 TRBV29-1 CSVEGWDTGELFF
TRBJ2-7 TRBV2 CASSEIGVGSYEQYF
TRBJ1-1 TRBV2 CASSEAVVPGTLNTEAFF
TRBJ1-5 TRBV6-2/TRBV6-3 CASSQEDYSNQPQHF
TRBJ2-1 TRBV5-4 CASSFKGLAGGPYNEQFF
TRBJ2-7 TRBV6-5 CASSYRGGYEQYF
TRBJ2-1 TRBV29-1 CSVGLAGSNEQFF
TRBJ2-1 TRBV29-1 CSVPTGDEQFF
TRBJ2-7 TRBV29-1 CSVEDGLASGTYEQYF
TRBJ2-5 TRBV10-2 CASSGAGVGETQYF
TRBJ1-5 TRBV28 CASSLKQGWYSNQPQHF
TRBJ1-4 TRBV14 CASSEGQGSEKLFF
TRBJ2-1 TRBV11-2 CASTGTSGRGPNNEQFF
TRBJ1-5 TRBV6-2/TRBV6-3 CASSYSIRDSQLPGGNQPQHF
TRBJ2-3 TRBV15 CATSKGASDTQYF
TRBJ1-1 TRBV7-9 CASSSTGLEGTEAFF
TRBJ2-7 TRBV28 CASSLWYDSGRAEYEQYF
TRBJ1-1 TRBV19 CASSIGQSWTEAFF
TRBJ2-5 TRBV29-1 CSDRTSGSSLSF
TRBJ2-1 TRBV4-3 CASSPTGNPYNEQFF
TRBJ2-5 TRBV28 CASKVGVGDWKETQYF
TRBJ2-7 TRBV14 CASSARVGPIAYEQYF
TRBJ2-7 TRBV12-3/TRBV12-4 CASTERTRDYEQYF